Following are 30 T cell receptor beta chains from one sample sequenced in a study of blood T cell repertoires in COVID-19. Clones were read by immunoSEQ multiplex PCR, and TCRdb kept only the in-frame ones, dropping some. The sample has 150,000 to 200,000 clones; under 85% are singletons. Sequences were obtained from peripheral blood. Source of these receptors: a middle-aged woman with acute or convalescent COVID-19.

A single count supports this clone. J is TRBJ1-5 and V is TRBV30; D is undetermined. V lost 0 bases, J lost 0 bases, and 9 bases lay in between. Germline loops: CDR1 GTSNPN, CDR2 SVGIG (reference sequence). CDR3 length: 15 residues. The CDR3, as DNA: TGTGCCTGGAGTGTACGGGGAGGTAGCAATCAGCCCCAGCATTTT. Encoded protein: CAWSVRGGSNQPQHF.

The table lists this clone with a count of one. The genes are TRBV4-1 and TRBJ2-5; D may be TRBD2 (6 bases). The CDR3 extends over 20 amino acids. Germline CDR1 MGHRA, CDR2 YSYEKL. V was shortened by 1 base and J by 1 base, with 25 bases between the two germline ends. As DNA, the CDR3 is TGCGCCAGCAGCCAAGTTTCCGGCGGGGTAGCCTCACTTGTCCAAGAGACCCAGTACTTC. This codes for CASSQVSGGVASLVQETQYF.

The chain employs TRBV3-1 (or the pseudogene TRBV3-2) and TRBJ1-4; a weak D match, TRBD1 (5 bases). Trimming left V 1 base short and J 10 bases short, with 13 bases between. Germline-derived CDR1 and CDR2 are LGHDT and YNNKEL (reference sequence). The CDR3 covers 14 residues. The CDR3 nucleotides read TGTGCCAGCAGCCAAGTAGCGGGGGGGGGAAAACTGTTTTTT. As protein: CASSQVAGGGKLFF.

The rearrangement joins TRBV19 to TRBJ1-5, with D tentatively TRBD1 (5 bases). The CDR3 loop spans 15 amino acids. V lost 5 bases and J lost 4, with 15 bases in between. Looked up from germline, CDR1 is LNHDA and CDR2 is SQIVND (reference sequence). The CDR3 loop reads CASSYMRGFNQPQHF. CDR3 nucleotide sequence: TGTGCCAGTAGTTATATGCGGGGCTTTAATCAGCCCCAGCATTTT.

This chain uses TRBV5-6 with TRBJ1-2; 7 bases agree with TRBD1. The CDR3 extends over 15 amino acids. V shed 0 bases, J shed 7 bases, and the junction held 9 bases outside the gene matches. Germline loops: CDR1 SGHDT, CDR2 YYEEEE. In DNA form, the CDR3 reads TGTGCCAGCAGCTTGGAGGGGGCAGGGGTTTCTGGCTACACCTTC. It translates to CASSLEGAGVSGYTF.

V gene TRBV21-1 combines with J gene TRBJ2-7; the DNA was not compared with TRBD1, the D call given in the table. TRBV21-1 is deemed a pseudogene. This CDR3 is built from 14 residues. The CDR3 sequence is CASSKMWGPVEQYF. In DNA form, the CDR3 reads TGTGCCAGCAGCAAAATGTGGGGGCCTGTCGAGCAGTACTTC.

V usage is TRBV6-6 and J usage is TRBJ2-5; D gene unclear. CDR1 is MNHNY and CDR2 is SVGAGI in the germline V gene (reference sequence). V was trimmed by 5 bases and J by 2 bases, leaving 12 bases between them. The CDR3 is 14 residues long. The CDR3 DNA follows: TGTGCCAGCAGTAAGGCAGGCTTACAAGAGACCCAGTACTTC. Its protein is CASSKAGLQETQYF.

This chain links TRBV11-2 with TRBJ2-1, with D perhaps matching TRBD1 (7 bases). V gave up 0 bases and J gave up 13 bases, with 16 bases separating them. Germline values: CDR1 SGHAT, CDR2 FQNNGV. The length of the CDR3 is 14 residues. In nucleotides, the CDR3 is TGTGCCAGCAGCTTAGATGCGGGACAGAGGGGTCAGTTCTTC. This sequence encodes CASSLDAGQRGQFF.

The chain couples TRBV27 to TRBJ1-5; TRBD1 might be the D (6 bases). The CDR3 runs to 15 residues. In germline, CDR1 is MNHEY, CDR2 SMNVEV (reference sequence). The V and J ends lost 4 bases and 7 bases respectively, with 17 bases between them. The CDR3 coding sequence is TGTGCCAGCAGTTCCACCGGGACACGAAGCCAGCCCCAGCATTTT. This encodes CASSSTGTRSQPQHF.

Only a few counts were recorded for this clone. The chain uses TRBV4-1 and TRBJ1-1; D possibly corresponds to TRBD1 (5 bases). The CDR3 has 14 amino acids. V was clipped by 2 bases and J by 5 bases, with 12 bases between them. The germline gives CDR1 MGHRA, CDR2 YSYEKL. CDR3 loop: CASSQSRDGTEAFF. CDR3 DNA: TGCGCCAGCAGCCAAAGCAGGGATGGGACTGAAGCTTTCTTT.

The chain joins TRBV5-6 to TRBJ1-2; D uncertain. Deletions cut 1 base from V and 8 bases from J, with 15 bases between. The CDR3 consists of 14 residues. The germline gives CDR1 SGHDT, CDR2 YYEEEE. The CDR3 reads CASSLLSVLGGYTF. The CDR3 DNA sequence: TGTGCCAGCAGCTTGCTGAGCGTTCTCGGAGGCTACACCTTC.

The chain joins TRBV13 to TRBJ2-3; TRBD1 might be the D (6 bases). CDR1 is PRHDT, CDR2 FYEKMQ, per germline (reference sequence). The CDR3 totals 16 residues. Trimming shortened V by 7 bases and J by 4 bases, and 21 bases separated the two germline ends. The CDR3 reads CASTFWGLRRPDTQYF. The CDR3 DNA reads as TGTGCCAGCACCTTCTGGGGGCTCCGTAGGCCAGATACGCAGTATTTT.

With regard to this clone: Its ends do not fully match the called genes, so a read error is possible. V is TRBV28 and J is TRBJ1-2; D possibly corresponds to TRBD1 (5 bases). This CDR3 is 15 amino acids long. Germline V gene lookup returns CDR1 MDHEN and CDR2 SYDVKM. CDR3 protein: CASSLSGVQGYGYTF. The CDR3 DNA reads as TGTGCCAGCAGCTTATCGGGTGTGCAGGGCTATGGCTACACCTTC.

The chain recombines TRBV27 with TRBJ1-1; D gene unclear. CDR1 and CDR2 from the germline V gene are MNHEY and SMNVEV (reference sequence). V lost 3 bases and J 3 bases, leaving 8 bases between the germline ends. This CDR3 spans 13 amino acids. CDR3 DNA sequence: TGTGCCAGCAGTTTGTTCTCGGACACTGAAGCTTTCTTT. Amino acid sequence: CASSLFSDTEAFF.

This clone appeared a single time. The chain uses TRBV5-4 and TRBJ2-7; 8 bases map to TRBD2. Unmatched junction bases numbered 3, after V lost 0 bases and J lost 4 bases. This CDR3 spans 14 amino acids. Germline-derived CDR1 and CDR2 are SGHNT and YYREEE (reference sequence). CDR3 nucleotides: TGTGCCAGCAGCTTGGAGCGGGAGCGGTACGAGCAGTACTTC. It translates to CASSLERERYEQYF. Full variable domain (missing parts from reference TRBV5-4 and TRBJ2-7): ETGVTQSPTHLIKTRGQQVTLRCSSQSGHNTVSWYQQALGQGPQFIFQYYREEENGRGNFPPRFSGLQFPNYSSELNVNALELDDSALYLCASSLERERYEQYFGPGTRLTVT.

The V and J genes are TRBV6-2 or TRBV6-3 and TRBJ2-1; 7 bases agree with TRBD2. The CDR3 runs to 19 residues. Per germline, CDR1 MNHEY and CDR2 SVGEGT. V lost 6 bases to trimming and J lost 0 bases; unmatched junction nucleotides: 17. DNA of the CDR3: TGTGCCAGCAGCCGGACTAACGGGGGGACCATAAGCTCCTACAATGAGCAGTTCTTC. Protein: CASSRTNGGTISSYNEQFF.

The CDR3 DNA reads as TGTGCCAGTAGTATAGTGGGACAAGCCTACGAGCAGTACTTC. It translates to CASSIVGQAYEQYF. The chain uses TRBV19 and TRBJ2-7, with D tentatively TRBD1 (6 bases). CDR1 is LNHDA and CDR2 is SQIVND in the germline V gene (reference sequence). Trimming took off 1 base at V and 2 bases at J, with 9 bases between the two ends. This CDR3 has 14 amino acids.

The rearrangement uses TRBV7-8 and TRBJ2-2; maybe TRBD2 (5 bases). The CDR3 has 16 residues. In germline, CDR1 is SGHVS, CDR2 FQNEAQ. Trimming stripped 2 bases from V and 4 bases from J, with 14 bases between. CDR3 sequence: CASSLSPGWLTGELFF. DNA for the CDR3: TGTGCCAGCAGCTTATCCCCGGGATGGCTCACCGGGGAGCTGTTTTTT.

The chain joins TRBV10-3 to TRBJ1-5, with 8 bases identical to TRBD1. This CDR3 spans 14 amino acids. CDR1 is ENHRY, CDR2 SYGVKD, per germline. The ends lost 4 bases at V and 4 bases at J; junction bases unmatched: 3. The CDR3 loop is CAISAGGVNQPQHF. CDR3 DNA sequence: TGTGCCATCAGTGCAGGGGGCGTTAATCAGCCCCAGCATTTT.

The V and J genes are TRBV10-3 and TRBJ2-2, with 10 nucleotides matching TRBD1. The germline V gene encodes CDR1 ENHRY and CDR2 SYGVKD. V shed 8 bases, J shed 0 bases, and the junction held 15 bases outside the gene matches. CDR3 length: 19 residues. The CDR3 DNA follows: TGTGCCATCCCCAGGTCGGGGGGACAGGGGAGGACGAACACCGGGGAGCTGTTTTTT. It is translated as CAIPRSGGQGRTNTGELFF.

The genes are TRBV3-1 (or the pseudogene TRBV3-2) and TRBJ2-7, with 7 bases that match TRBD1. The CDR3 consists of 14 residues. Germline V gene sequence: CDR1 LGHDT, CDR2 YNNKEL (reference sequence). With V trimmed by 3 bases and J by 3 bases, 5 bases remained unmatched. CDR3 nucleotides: TGTGCCAGCAGCCAGGGACAGACCCACTACGAGCAGTACTTC. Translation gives CASSQGQTHYEQYF.

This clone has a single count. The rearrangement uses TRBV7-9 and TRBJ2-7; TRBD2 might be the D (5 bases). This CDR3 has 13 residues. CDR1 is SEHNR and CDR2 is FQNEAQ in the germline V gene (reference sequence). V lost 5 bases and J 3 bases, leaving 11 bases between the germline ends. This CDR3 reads CASSIVGSYEQYF. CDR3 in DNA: TGTGCCAGCAGCATAGTGGGGAGCTACGAGCAGTACTTC.

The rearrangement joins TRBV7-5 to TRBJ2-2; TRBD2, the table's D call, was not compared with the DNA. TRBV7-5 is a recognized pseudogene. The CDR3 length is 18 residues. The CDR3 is CVRSLIRGGDPNTGELFF. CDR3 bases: TGTGTCAGAAGCTTGATACGGGGGGGCGATCCAAACACCGGGGAGCTGTTTTTT.

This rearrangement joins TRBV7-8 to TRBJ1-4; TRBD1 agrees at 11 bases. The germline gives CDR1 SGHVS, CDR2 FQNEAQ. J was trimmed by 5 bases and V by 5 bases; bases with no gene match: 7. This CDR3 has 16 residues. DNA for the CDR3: TGTGCCAGCAGCCCGGCCCGGGACAGGGGGAATGAAAAACTGTTTTTT. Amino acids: CASSPARDRGNEKLFF.

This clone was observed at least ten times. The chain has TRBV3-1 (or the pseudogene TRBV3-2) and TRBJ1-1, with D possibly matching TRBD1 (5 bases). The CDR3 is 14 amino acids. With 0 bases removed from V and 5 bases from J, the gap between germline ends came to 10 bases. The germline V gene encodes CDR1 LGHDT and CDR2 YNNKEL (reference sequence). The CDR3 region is CASSQDIRGTEAFF. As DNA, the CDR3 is TGTGCCAGCAGCCAAGATATTCGGGGGACTGAAGCTTTCTTT.

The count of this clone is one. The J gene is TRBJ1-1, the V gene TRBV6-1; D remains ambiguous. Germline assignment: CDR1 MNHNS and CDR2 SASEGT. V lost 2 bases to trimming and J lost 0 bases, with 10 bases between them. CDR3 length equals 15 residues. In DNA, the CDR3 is TGTGCCAGCAGTGAATATGGAGGGATGAACACTGAAGCTTTCTTT. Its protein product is CASSEYGGMNTEAFF.

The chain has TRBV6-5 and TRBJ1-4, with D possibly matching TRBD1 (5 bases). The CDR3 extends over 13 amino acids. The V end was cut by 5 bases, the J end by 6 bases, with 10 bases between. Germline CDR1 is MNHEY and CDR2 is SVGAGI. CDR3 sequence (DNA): TGTGCCAGCAGTCAGGGCGGTGATGAAAAACTGTTTTTT. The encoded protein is CASSQGGDEKLFF.

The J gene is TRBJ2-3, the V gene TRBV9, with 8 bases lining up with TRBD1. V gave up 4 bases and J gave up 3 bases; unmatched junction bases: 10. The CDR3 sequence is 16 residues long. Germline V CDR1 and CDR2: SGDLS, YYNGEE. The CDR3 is CASSPVRGLGTDTQYF. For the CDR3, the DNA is TGTGCCAGCAGCCCGGTCAGGGGGCTAGGTACAGATACGCAGTATTTT.

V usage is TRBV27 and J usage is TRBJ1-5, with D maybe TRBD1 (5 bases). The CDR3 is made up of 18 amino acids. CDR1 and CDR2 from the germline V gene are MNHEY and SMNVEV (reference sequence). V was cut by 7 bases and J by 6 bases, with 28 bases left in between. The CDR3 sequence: CASTRWVQGGKWSQPQHF. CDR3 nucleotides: TGTGCCAGCACCCGGTGGGTGCAGGGAGGGAAATGGAGTCAGCCCCAGCATTTT.

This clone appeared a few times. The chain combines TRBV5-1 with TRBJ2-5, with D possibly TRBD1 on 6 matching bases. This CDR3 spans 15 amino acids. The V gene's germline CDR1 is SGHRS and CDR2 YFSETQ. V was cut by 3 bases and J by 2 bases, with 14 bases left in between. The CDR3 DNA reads TGCGCCAGCAGCTCACAGGGAGTAACACAAGAGACCCAGTACTTC. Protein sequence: CASSSQGVTQETQYF.